The subject of this entry is one TCR beta chain. Its antigen is undetermined. The data were taken from a study of T-cell memory formation after mild COVID-19. TCR alpha and TCR beta cDNA libraries with sample barcodes and UMIs came from 5'RACE using constant-segment primers. MiXCR, run by TCRdb on the 5' RACE reads, gives a single entry per CDR3 protein. The sample lists approximately 100,000 distinct CDR3 sequences, 9.5% to 15% occurring once. Germline lookup yields CDR1 MGHRA and CDR2 YSYEKL. CDR3 length: 13 amino acids. V shed 1 base and J shed 0 bases, with 3 bases lying between them. Study-level findings and limits: Clones from the second wave (peaking day 37) had unconfirmed SARS-CoV-2 specificity. A balance of CD4 and CD8 characterized clones contracting day 15 to 85, whereas later expanders leaned CD4+. The study found contracting CD4+ clones mainly in CM and EM and contracting CD8+ clones in EMRA.

Sequenced input: PBMCs or a T cell subset sorted from them (not recorded which). The V call is TRBV4-1, the J call TRBJ2-5; D call uncertain. This receptor was obtained from an adult woman who had mild COVID-19 (a few samples of this study predate the infection). Cell type and time point are not known. Here the CDR3 reads CASSQVDQETQYF. In DNA form, the CDR3 reads TGCGCCAGCAGCCAAGTCGACCAAGAGACCCAGTACTTC.